The 19 T cell receptor beta chains below come from one sample, sequenced in a study of cytomegalovirus exposure and HLA in healthy donors. PCR was performed using 60 Vbeta and 13 Jbeta primers. This table comes from immunoSEQ multiplex PCR, and its TCRdb copy is limited to in-frame clones, with some not included. The table has over 95,000 clones, 74% seen once. The specimen sequenced was PBMCs. The origin of the receptors is a human donor in good health.

The chain has TRBV18 and TRBJ1-2; possibly TRBD1 for D (5 bases). The CDR3 covers 16 residues. The V and J ends lost 1 base and 6 bases respectively, with 18 bases between them. The germline V gene has CDR1 KGHSH and CDR2 LQKENI. Written as DNA, the CDR3 is TGTGCCAGCTCACCACAAAGGGGTCTTTTTCAGGATGGCTACACCTTC. Amino acid sequence: CASSPQRGLFQDGYTF.

The chain links TRBV7-2 to TRBJ2-2; 10 bases align to TRBD1. The length of the CDR3 is 14 residues. CDR1 is SGHTA and CDR2 is FQGNSA in the germline V gene. The junction had 2 bases not matched to a gene; V was cut back by 5 bases and J by 5 bases. CDR3 region: CASSQGQGTGELFF. In DNA form, the CDR3 reads TGTGCCAGCAGCCAGGGACAGGGGACCGGGGAGCTGTTTTTT.

The V call is TRBV30, the J call TRBJ1-2, with a possible D match to TRBD1 (5 bases). This CDR3 is 13 amino acids long. V was shortened by 5 bases and J by 2 bases, with 12 bases between the two germline ends. CDR1 and CDR2 from the germline V gene are GTSNPN and SVGIG (reference sequence). CDR3: CAWQRGGNYGYTF. DNA of the CDR3: TGTGCCTGGCAGCGGGGGGGAAACTATGGCTACACCTTC.

This chain joins TRBV10-2 and TRBJ2-5, with 8 bases that match TRBD2. TRBJ2-7 explains the end of the DNA better; the J call may be wrong. This CDR3 region has 16 residues. Germline V CDR1 and CDR2: WSHSY, SAAADI. CDR3 DNA: TGCGCCAGCAGTGATGTGGCGGGAGGAGTAACCTACGAGCAGTACTTC. It specifies CASSDVAGGVTYEQYF.

The chain carries TRBV5-1 and TRBJ2-4; D unresolved. CDR1 is SGHRS, CDR2 YFSETQ, per germline. This CDR3 has 14 residues. V lost 5 bases and J lost 1, with 10 bases in between. DNA for the CDR3: TGCGCCAGCAGAGAGAATTCGGCCAAAAACATTCAGTACTTC. This encodes CASRENSAKNIQYF.

V usage is TRBV7-9 and J usage is TRBJ1-1; D not certain. The germline V and J ends were trimmed by 1 base and 11 bases, with 8 bases remaining between them. Germline V lookup: CDR1 SEHNR, CDR2 FQNEAQ (reference sequence). This CDR3 has 11 residues. CDR3 coding DNA: TGTGCCAGCAGCTTAGTTCGCGGGGCTTTCTTT. Its protein product is CASSLVRGAFF.

The chain uses TRBV6-1 and TRBJ2-6; 7 bases agree with TRBD1. Trimming at V came to 4 bases and at J to 0 bases, leaving 6 bases not matched to a gene. The CDR3 length is 17 residues. Germline CDR1 MNHNS, CDR2 SASEGT. The CDR3 region is CASSGGTAGSGANVLTF. The CDR3 DNA reads as TGTGCCAGCAGTGGAGGGACAGCCGGCTCTGGGGCCAACGTCCTGACTTTC.

This chain connects TRBV20-1 to TRBJ1-2; 7 bases align to TRBD1. There are 11 residues in the CDR3. CDR1 and CDR2 (germline): DFQATT, SNEGSKA (reference sequence). Germline trimming cut 3 bases from V and 9 bases from J; bases unmatched to any gene: 4. CDR3 residues: CSARQGGSYTF. CDR3 coding DNA: TGCAGTGCTAGGCAGGGGGGAAGCTACACCTTC.

The chain couples TRBV11-2 to TRBJ2-2; the match to TRBD2 covers 12 bases. The V gene's germline CDR1 is SGHAT and CDR2 FQNNGV. This CDR3 comprises 19 residues. V shed 5 bases, J shed 4 bases, and the junction held 14 bases outside the gene matches. CDR3 residues: CASSLREPGLAGSTGELFF. The CDR3 DNA follows: TGTGCCAGCAGCCTTAGGGAGCCGGGACTAGCGGGTAGCACCGGGGAGCTGTTTTTT.

The J gene is TRBJ2-3, the V gene TRBV7-9; D might be TRBD1 (6 bases). CDR1 is SEHNR and CDR2 is FQNEAQ in the germline V gene (reference sequence). The CDR3 loop spans 14 amino acids. Trimming shortened V by 6 bases and J by 3 bases, and 13 bases separated the two germline ends. CDR3 bases: TGTGCCAGCAGTTCCGGGACATCTACAGATACGCAGTATTTT. Translating it yields CASSSGTSTDTQYF.

The chain joins TRBV14 to TRBJ1-1; 7 positions match TRBD1. This CDR3 spans 14 amino acids. V lost 3 bases and J lost 2; bases outside the gene matches: 3. From germline, CDR1 is SGHDN and CDR2 FVKESK. Here the CDR3 DNA reads TGTGCCAGCAGCCACAGGGGGTTAAACACTGAAGCTTTCTTT. It specifies CASSHRGLNTEAFF.

The V call is TRBV15, the J call TRBJ2-7, with D tentatively TRBD1 (6 bases). V gave up 5 bases and J gave up 0 bases, with 11 bases separating them. Germline V gene data show CDR1 as LNHNV and CDR2 as YYDKDF (reference sequence). This CDR3 is 14 amino acids long. The CDR3 here is CATSGRGSSYEQYF. DNA of the CDR3: TGTGCCACCAGCGGAAGGGGGAGCTCCTACGAGCAGTACTTC.

The gene calls are TRBV5-1 and TRBJ1-4; D not resolved. Trimming stripped 0 bases from V and 4 bases from J, with 10 bases between. The germline V gene has CDR1 SGHRS and CDR2 YFSETQ. This CDR3 has 15 amino acids. CDR3 DNA: TGCGCCAGCAGCTTGGCGGGGTTGGATAATGAAAAACTGTTTTTT. This gives the protein CASSLAGLDNEKLFF.

The J gene is TRBJ2-7, the V gene TRBV11-2; D remains unclear. Germline V gene sequence: CDR1 SGHAT, CDR2 FQNNGV. The CDR3 loop spans 12 amino acids. Trimming took 0 bases from V and 5 from J, leaving 5 bases between them. CDR3 DNA: TGTGCCAGCAGCTTAGAGCGGAACGAGCAGTACTTC. It is translated as CASSLERNEQYF.

This clone showed up just once. The chain carries TRBV7-2 and TRBJ1-6; 8 positions match TRBD1. The CDR3 loop spans 16 amino acids. Unmatched junction bases numbered 15, after V lost 4 bases and J lost 13 bases. Germline loops: CDR1 SGHTA, CDR2 FQGNSA. DNA of the CDR3: TGTGCCAGCAGCTCCGGGGGGAGGACAGGGTTTCCCCCCCTCCACTTT. Translation: CASSSGGRTGFPPLHF.

This chain connects TRBV30 to TRBJ2-3, with TRBD1 identical over 8 bases. The CDR3 spans 14 residues. The V segment lost 3 bases and the J segment 2 bases; nucleotides outside the gene matches: 4. Germline V gives CDR1 GTSNPN, CDR2 SVGIG (reference sequence). CDR3 loop: CAWRGDRTTDTQYF. CDR3 nucleotides: TGTGCCTGGAGGGGGGACAGGACCACAGATACGCAGTATTTT. Full variable domain (remainder filled in from reference TRBV30 and TRBJ2-3): SQTIHQWPATLVQPVGSPLSLECTVEGTSNPNLYWYRQAAGRGLQLLFYSVGIGQISSEVPQNLSASRPQDRQFILSSKKLLLSDSGFYLCAWRGDRTTDTQYFGPGTRLTVL.

This rearrangement joins TRBV27 to TRBJ1-4; perhaps TRBD1 as D (6 bases). The CDR3 runs 14 residues. V was trimmed by 5 bases and J by 7 bases, leaving 14 bases between them. Germline CDR1 is MNHEY and CDR2 is SMNVEV (reference sequence). The CDR3 bases are TGTGCCAGCAGTGCCACAGGGTTAAGTGAAAAACTGTTTTTT. Its translation: CASSATGLSEKLFF.

This clone was detected a few times. The chain is built from TRBV6-5 and TRBJ2-1, with 7 bases lining up with TRBD1. The length of the CDR3 is 13 residues. With 10 bases clipped from V and 4 bases from J, the junction kept 7 bases outside the gene matches. Germline V gives CDR1 MNHEY, CDR2 SVGAGI. The CDR3 loop is CAIEGQIYNEQFF. CDR3 DNA: TGTGCCATCGAGGGACAGATATACAATGAGCAGTTCTTC.

The chain recombines TRBV6-8 with TRBJ1-5; perhaps TRBD1 as D (6 bases). CDR3 length: 15 amino acids. Germline CDR1 and CDR2: MNHGY and SAAAGT. V was pared by 7 bases and J by 3 bases, with 16 bases between. CDR3 region: CASTIQGRDNQPQHF. As DNA, the CDR3 is TGTGCCAGCACCATACAGGGTAGGGACAATCAGCCCCAGCATTTT.